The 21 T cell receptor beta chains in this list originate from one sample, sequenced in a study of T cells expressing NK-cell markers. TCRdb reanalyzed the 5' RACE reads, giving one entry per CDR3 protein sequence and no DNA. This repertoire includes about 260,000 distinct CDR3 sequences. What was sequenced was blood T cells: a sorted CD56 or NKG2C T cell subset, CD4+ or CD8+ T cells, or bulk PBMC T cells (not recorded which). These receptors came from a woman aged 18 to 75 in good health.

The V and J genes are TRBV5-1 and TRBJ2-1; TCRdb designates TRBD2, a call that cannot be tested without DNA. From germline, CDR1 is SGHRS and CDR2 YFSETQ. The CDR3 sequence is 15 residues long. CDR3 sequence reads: CASTSGAGSYNEQFF. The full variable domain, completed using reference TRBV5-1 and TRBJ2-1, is KAGVTQTPRYLIKTRGQQVTLSCSPISGHRSVSWYQQTPGQGLQFLFEYFSETQRNKGNFPGRFSGRQFSNSRSEMNVSTLELGDSALYLCASTSGAGSYNEQFFGPGTRLTVL.

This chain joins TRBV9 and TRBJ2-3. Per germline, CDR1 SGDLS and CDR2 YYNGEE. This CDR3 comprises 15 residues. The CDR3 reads CASSVGETSVYTQYF. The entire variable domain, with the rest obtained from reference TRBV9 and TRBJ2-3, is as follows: DSGVTQTPKHLITATGQRVTLRCSPRSGDLSVYWYQQSLDQGLQFLIQYYNGEERAKGNILERFSAQQFPDLHSELNLSSLELGDSALYFCASSVGETSVYTQYFGPGTRLTVL.

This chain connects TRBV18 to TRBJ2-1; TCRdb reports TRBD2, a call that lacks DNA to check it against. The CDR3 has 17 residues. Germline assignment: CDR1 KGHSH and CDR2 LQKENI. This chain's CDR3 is CASSPVAGDPTINEQFF.

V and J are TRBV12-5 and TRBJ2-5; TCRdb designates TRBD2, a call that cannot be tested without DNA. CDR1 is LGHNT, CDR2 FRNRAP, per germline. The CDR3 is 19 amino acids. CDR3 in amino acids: CASGSQPLAGGLLAETQYF.

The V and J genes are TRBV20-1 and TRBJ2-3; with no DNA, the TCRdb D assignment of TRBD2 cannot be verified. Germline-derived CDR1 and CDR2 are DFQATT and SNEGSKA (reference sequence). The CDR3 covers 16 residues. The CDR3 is CSAPTWTSGSTDTQYF.

CDR3: CASSLGTWDGVNEQFF. V and J are TRBV5-1 and TRBJ2-1. There are 16 residues in the CDR3. CDR1 is SGHRS and CDR2 is YFSETQ in the germline V gene.

The CDR3 here is CASRSGGALGNTIYF. This rearrangement joins TRBV7-2 to TRBJ1-3; the D call from TCRdb, TRBD1, cannot be confirmed without DNA. The CDR3 loop spans 15 amino acids. The V gene's germline CDR1 is SGHTA and CDR2 FQGNSA.

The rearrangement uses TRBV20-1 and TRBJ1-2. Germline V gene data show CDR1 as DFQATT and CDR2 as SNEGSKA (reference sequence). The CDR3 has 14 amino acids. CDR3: CSARTDPRTFGYTF.

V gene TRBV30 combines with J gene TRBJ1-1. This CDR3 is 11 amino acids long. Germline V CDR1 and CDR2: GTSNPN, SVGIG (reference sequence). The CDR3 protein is CAWRLNTEAFF.

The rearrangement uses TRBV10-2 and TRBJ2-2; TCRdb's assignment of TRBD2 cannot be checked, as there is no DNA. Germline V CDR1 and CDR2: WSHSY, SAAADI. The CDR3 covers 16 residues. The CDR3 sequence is CASSGAGELSTGELFF.

The CDR3 sequence: CSARDSGGPSTDTQYF. The V call is TRBV20-1, the J call TRBJ2-3; TCRdb reports TRBD2, a call that lacks DNA to check it against. Germline V CDR1 and CDR2: DFQATT, SNEGSKA (reference sequence). The CDR3 is 16 residues long.

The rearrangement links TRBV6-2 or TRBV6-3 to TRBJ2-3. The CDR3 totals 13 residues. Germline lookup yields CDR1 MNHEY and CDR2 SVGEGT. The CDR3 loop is CASSYRSTDTQYF.

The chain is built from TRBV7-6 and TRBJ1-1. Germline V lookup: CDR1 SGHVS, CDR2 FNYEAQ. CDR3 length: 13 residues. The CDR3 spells CASSTRENTEAFF.

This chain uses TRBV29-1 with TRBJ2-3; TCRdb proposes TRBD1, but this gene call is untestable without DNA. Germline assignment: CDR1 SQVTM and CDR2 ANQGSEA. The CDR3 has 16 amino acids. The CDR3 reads CSVEVSPHTARDTQYF.

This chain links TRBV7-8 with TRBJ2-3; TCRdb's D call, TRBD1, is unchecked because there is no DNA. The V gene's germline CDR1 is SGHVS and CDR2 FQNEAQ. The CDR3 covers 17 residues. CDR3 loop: CASSPNPDRGRADTQYF. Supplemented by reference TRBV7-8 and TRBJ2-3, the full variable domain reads GAGVSQSPRYKVAKRGQDVALRCDPISGHVSLFWYQQALGQGPEFLTYFQNEAQLDKSGLPSDRFFAERPEGSVSTLKIQRTQQEDSAVYLCASSPNPDRGRADTQYFGPGTRLTVL.

CDR3 amino acids: CASSPTSSPGPNTQYF. V usage is TRBV18 and J usage is TRBJ2-3; the TCRdb D gene call, TRBD1, has no DNA to confirm it. Germline V lookup: CDR1 KGHSH, CDR2 LQKENI. The CDR3 spans 16 residues.

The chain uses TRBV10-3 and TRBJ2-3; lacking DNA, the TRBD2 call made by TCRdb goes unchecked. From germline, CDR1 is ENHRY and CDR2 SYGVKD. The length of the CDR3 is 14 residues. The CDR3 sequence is CAIRKRDPTDTQYF.

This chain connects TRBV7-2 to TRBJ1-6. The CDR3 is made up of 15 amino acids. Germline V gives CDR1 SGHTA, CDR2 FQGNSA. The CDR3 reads CASSHWRGTNSPLHF.

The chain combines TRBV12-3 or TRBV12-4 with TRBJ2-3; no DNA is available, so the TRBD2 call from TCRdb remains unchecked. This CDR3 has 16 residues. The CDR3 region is CASSFSGGGGTDTQYF.

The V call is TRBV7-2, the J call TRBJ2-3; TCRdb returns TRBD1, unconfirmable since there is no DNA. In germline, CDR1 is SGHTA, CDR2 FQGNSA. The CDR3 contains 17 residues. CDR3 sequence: CASSGRPGSARTDTQYF.

This chain's CDR3 is CASSLGSTDEQFF. V is TRBV7-2 and J is TRBJ2-1. The length of the CDR3 is 13 residues. The V gene's germline CDR1 is SGHTA and CDR2 FQGNSA. Together with reference TRBV7-2 and TRBJ2-1, the CDR3 gives the full variable domain: GAGVSQSPSNKVTEKGKDVELRCDPISGHTALYWYRQSLGQGLEFLIYFQGNSAPDKSGLPSDRFSAERTGGSVSTLTIQRTQQEDSAVYLCASSLGSTDEQFFGPGTRLTVL.